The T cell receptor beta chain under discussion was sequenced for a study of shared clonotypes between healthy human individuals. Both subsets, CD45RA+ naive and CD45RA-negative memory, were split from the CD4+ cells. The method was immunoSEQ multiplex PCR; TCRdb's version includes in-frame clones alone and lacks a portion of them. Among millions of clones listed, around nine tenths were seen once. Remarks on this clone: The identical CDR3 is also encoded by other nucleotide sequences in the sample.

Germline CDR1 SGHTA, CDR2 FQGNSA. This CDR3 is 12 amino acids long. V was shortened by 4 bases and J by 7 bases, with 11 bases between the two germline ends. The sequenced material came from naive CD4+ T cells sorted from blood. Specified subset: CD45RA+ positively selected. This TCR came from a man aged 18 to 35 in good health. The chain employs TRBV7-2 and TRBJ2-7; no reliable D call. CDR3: CASSSPPGEQYF. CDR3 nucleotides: TGTGCCAGCAGCTCCCCCCCTGGAGAGCAGTACTTC.